The entry that follows covers one T cell receptor (beta chain) sequence. The CDR3 contains 15 residues. Trimming removed 3 bases from V and 2 bases from J, with 14 bases in between. From germline, CDR1 is MNHNS and CDR2 SASEGT. This specimen belongs to a study of T cell responses to AZD1222 COVID-19 vaccine. The data were produced by immunoSEQ multiplex PCR, yet TCRdb's version contains in-frame clones alone and is incomplete. The sample includes about 120,000 clones, 90% to 95% of them seen just once. The source of this sequence is an adult in good health. The chain recombines TRBV6-1 with TRBJ2-7, with unresolved D. The material sequenced was peripheral blood, taken on day 0 of AZD1222 vaccination. For the CDR3, the DNA is TGTGCCAGCAGTGAGAATCAGAGGTCTCCCTACGAGCAGTACTTC. Translating gives CASSENQRSPYEQYF.